Below, 25 T cell receptor beta chains from the same sample are listed, as sequenced in a study of T cell changes during pregnancy in multiple sclerosis. Data came from immunoSEQ multiplex PCR; TCRdb stores just in-frame clones and leaves some out. The table has some 64,000 clones, around 90% seen once. Sequenced material: peripheral blood, taken in the first trimester of pregnancy. These receptors were collected from a female donor in good health, enrolled as a control in a pregnancy study.

This clone was recorded only once. V gene TRBV6-6 combines with J gene TRBJ1-6; unclear D gene. Trimming stripped 9 bases from V and 9 bases from J, with 21 bases between. Germline assignment: CDR1 MNHNY and CDR2 SVGAGI (reference sequence). The CDR3 sequence is 15 residues long. The CDR3: CASIPLGRDPSPLHF. The CDR3 DNA is TGTGCCAGTATCCCTTTGGGGAGGGATCCTTCACCCCTCCACTTT.

The CDR3 loop is CASSLVAGNDEQFF. The CDR3 nucleotides read TGTGCCAGCAGCTTGGTCGCAGGGAACGATGAGCAGTTCTTC. This rearrangement joins TRBV5-4 to TRBJ2-1, with D maybe TRBD1 (5 bases). This CDR3 contains 14 residues. CDR1 SGHNT and CDR2 YYREEE come from the germline V gene (reference sequence). V lost 0 bases and J 8 bases, leaving 12 bases between the germline ends.

The rearrangement links TRBV11-3 to TRBJ2-7, with 8 bases that match TRBD2. This CDR3 is built from 17 residues. From germline, CDR1 is SGHNT and CDR2 YENEEA. Unmatched junction bases numbered 13, after V lost 1 base and J lost 5 bases. CDR3 protein: CASSLGVAGLAGDEQYF. CDR3 sequence (DNA): TGTGCCAGCAGCTTAGGCGTTGCAGGACTAGCTGGCGACGAGCAGTACTTC.

This chain links TRBV27 with TRBJ1-5; no clear D. The V gene's germline CDR1 is MNHEY and CDR2 SMNVEV (reference sequence). The CDR3 is 15 amino acids. The V gene lost 2 bases and the J gene lost 4 bases, with 12 bases spanning the gap. The CDR3 nucleotides are TGTGCCAGCAGTTTAAAACTCGGGTGGAATCAGCCCCAGCATTTT. This sequence encodes CASSLKLGWNQPQHF.

The J gene is TRBJ1-1, the V gene TRBV27, with D possibly being TRBD1 (5 bases). CDR1 is MNHEY and CDR2 is SMNVEV in the germline V gene (reference sequence). The V and J ends lost 3 bases and 0 bases respectively, with 5 bases between them. CDR3 length: 13 residues. CDR3 loop: CASSFRVNTEAFF. The DNA for the CDR3 is TGTGCCAGCAGTTTCAGGGTGAACACTGAAGCTTTCTTT.

The chain recombines TRBV6-1 with TRBJ1-1, with TRBD1 matching 7 bases. The germline V gene has CDR1 MNHNS and CDR2 SASEGT. V dropped 8 bases and J dropped 0; count of bases not matched to a gene: 3. The CDR3 is 13 residues long. The CDR3, as DNA: TGTGCCAGCGGTGGACAGGTGAACACTGAAGCTTTCTTT. This gives the protein CASGGQVNTEAFF.

This chain connects TRBV5-5 to TRBJ2-3, with a possible D match to TRBD2 (6 bases). The CDR3 loop spans 12 amino acids. In germline, CDR1 is SGHKS, CDR2 YYEKEE (reference sequence). Trimming removed 7 bases at V and 6 bases at J, with 12 bases between. In DNA form, the CDR3 reads TGTGCCAGCCAGGGACTCCGTGATACGCAGTATTTT. It is translated as CASQGLRDTQYF. Combining the CDR3 with reference TRBV5-5 and TRBJ2-3 gives the whole variable domain DAGVTQSPTHLIKTRGQQVTLRCSPISGHKSVSWYQQVLGQGPQFIFQYYEKEERGRGNFPDRFSARQFPNYSSELNVNALLLGDSALYLCASQGLRDTQYFGPGTRLTVL.

V and J are TRBV9 and TRBJ2-5, with 7 bases that match TRBD2. CDR1 SGDLS and CDR2 YYNGEE come from the germline V gene. CDR3 length: 15 amino acids. V dropped 0 bases and J dropped 2; count of bases not matched to a gene: 4. CDR3 sequence reads: CASSVDLAEQETQYF. DNA of the CDR3: TGTGCCAGCAGCGTAGATCTAGCGGAACAAGAGACCCAGTACTTC.

A remark on this clone: The same CDR3 is also encoded by other DNA sequences in this sample. The chain recombines TRBV11-2 with TRBJ1-5; 9 bases are shared with TRBD1. V lost 4 bases, J lost 4 bases, and 2 bases stayed unmatched. Per the germline V gene, CDR1 is SGHAT and CDR2 is FQNNGV. This CDR3 spans 14 amino acids. The CDR3 sequence is CASSSGTGNQPQHF. CDR3 nucleotide sequence: TGTGCCAGCAGCTCCGGGACAGGGAATCAGCCCCAGCATTTT.

This chain links TRBV4-1 with TRBJ1-2, with D maybe TRBD1 (6 bases). Germline V gene sequence: CDR1 MGHRA, CDR2 YSYEKL. V was pared by 4 bases and J by 4 bases, with 16 bases between. This CDR3 spans 15 amino acids. For the CDR3, the DNA is TGCGCCAGCAGCCGACCAACGACAGGACCCTATGGCTACACCTTC. Its protein is CASSRPTTGPYGYTF.

The genes are TRBV1 and TRBJ2-1; the listed D gene, TRBD2, was not tested against the DNA. TRBV1 is flagged as a pseudogene. The CDR3 is made up of 16 amino acids. The CDR3 coding sequence is TGCACCAGCAGCCAGTATAGCGGGGGGGCCCTGGAAGAGCAGTTCTTC. As protein: CTSSQYSGGALEEQFF.

The chain uses TRBV4-3 and TRBJ1-3; 7 bases agree with TRBD1. The CDR3 has 16 residues. Germline CDR1 and CDR2: LGHNA and YSLEER. V shed 0 bases and J 5 bases; nucleotides not matched to a gene: 7. The CDR3 reads CASSQDRGTRRNTIYF. DNA of the CDR3: TGCGCCAGCAGCCAAGACAGGGGGACTAGAAGAAACACCATATATTTT.

V usage is TRBV7-8 and J usage is TRBJ1-6; 7 nucleotides align to TRBD1. V lost 4 bases to trimming and J lost 6 bases; unmatched junction nucleotides: 6. The germline gives CDR1 SGHVS, CDR2 FQNEAQ. There are 15 residues in the CDR3. The CDR3 loop reads CASSSQGLSNSPLHF. Here the CDR3 DNA reads TGTGCCAGCAGCTCACAGGGGCTCAGTAATTCACCCCTCCACTTT.

The genes are TRBV7-9 and TRBJ1-3; 7 nucleotides agree with TRBD1. The germline V gene encodes CDR1 SEHNR and CDR2 FQNEAQ (reference sequence). Trimming cost V 6 bases and J 4 bases; bases outside gene matches: 12. The CDR3 is made up of 16 amino acids. Here the CDR3 DNA reads TGTGCCAGCAGTTTTCCGGGACAGTCTGCCGGAAACACCATATATTTT. Translation gives CASSFPGQSAGNTIYF.

As DNA, the CDR3 is TGTGCCAGCAGAGTGACAGGATCGAACACTGAAGCTTTCTTT. Its translation is CASRVTGSNTEAFF. The rearrangement links TRBV2 to TRBJ1-1; tentatively, D is TRBD1 (6 bases). Germline loops: CDR1 SNHLY, CDR2 FYNNEI. The CDR3 sequence is 14 residues long. Trimming removed 6 bases at V and 1 base at J, with 12 bases between.

This sequence joins TRBV27 and TRBJ2-3; 7 nucleotides line up with TRBD1. The V segment lost 11 bases and the J segment 0 bases; nucleotides outside the gene matches: 5. Looked up from germline, CDR1 is MNHEY and CDR2 is SMNVEV (reference sequence). CDR3 length: 13 amino acids. The CDR3 DNA is TGTGCCTGTAGGACAGGCAGCACAGATACGCAGTATTTT. It is translated as CACRTGSTDTQYF.

The chain couples TRBV11-2 to TRBJ1-1, with TRBD1 as a possible D gene (5 bases). Germline V lookup: CDR1 SGHAT, CDR2 FQNNGV. The CDR3 covers 14 residues. V lost 2 bases to trimming and J lost 0 bases, with 7 bases between them. CDR3 DNA sequence: TGTGCCAGCAGCTTAATAGGGGTGAACACTGAAGCTTTCTTT. Translation gives CASSLIGVNTEAFF.

The chain employs TRBV11-1 and TRBJ2-2; TRBD1 agrees at 10 bases. This CDR3 is built from 18 residues. Germline CDR1 SGHAT, CDR2 FQDESV (reference sequence). V shed 4 bases and J 4 bases; nucleotides not matched to a gene: 12. The CDR3 coding sequence is TGTGCCAGCAGCTCCACCGGGACAGGGGTGATAGGCACCGGGGAGCTGTTTTTT. It specifies CASSSTGTGVIGTGELFF.

J is TRBJ2-7 and V is TRBV5-6; 7 bases are shared with TRBD2. With 4 bases clipped from V and 2 bases from J, the junction kept 3 bases outside the gene matches. The CDR3 contains 13 residues. Per the germline V gene, CDR1 is SGHDT and CDR2 is YYEEEE. This CDR3 reads CASSVGLAYEQYF. CDR3 DNA sequence: TGTGCCAGCAGCGTAGGACTAGCCTACGAGCAGTACTTC.

The chain joins TRBV6-1 to TRBJ1-4; D remains ambiguous. Germline V CDR1 and CDR2: MNHNS, SASEGT. This CDR3 spans 14 amino acids. Trimming left V 1 base short and J 1 base short, with 4 bases between. Here the CDR3 reads CASSEGRTNEKLFF. In DNA, the CDR3 is TGTGCCAGCAGTGAAGGGAGAACTAATGAAAAACTGTTTTTT.

This CDR3 is CASSRDRDNQPQHF. Written as DNA, the CDR3 is TGTGCCAGCAGCCGAGACAGGGACAATCAGCCCCAGCATTTT. The chain employs TRBV6-5 and TRBJ1-5, with TRBD1 identical over 7 bases. J was trimmed by 3 bases and V by 6 bases; bases with no gene match: 5. The CDR3 has 14 residues. Germline V gene sequence: CDR1 MNHEY, CDR2 SVGAGI.

The J gene is TRBJ2-7, the V gene TRBV11-3; D possibly corresponds to TRBD1 (5 bases). CDR1 and CDR2 (germline): SGHNT, YENEEA. The CDR3 has 11 residues. With 5 bases removed from V and 3 bases from J, the gap between germline ends came to 5 bases. The CDR3 region has the DNA TGTGCCAGCAGCGACAGCTACGAGCAGTACTTC. This encodes CASSDSYEQYF. Looking up the rest from reference TRBV11-3 and TRBJ2-7 gives the full variable domain: EAGVVQSPRYKIIEKKQPVAFWCNPISGHNTLYWYLQNLGQGPELLIRYENEEAVDDSQLPKDRFSAERLKGVDSTLKIQPAELGDSAVYLCASSDSYEQYFGPGTRLTVT.

The chain uses TRBV2 and TRBJ2-7; D unclear. Germline V gene sequence: CDR1 SNHLY, CDR2 FYNNEI. Trimming stripped 8 bases from V and 2 bases from J, with 16 bases between. The CDR3 sequence is 14 residues long. CDR3 sequence (DNA): TGTGCCAGCCTTTTGCGAGACACAGCCTACGAGCAGTACTTC. As protein: CASLLRDTAYEQYF.

The genes are TRBV7-6 and TRBJ1-2; a possible D gene is TRBD1 (6 bases). From germline, CDR1 is SGHVS and CDR2 FNYEAQ. The CDR3 extends over 13 amino acids. V gave up 5 bases and J gave up 3 bases, with 10 bases separating them. The CDR3 is CASSTQGHYGYTF. The CDR3 bases are TGTGCCAGCAGCACCCAGGGGCACTATGGCTACACCTTC.

V and J are TRBV10-3 and TRBJ1-2; 9 bases line up with TRBD1. Trimming took 11 bases from V and 5 from J; bases not matched to a gene: 18. This CDR3 is built from 16 residues. Germline lookup yields CDR1 ENHRY and CDR2 SYGVKD. The CDR3 reads CAVTPEGTGTTYGYTF. The CDR3 DNA is TGTGCCGTGACCCCCGAGGGGACAGGGACGACGTATGGCTACACCTTC.